Below are 30 T cell receptor beta chains sequenced from a single sample in a study of cytomegalovirus exposure and HLA in healthy donors. A multiplex PCR was run with 60 Vbeta primers and 13 Jbeta primers. Here immunoSEQ multiplex PCR was the method, and the copy in TCRdb shows in-frame clones only, minus some. The sample includes about 40,000 clones. The sample was PBMCs. These receptors were collected from a male donor in good health and CMV-seronegative.

The chain joins TRBV6-1 to TRBJ2-2, with TRBD1 matching 7 bases. The CDR3 has 13 amino acids. The germline V gene encodes CDR1 MNHNS and CDR2 SASEGT. J gave up 4 bases and V 6 bases, and 2 bases lay outside the gene matches. The CDR3 here is CASRGQSTGELFF. In DNA form, the CDR3 reads TGTGCCAGCAGGGGACAGTCCACCGGGGAGCTGTTTTTT.

The chain combines TRBV6-5 with TRBJ2-1; tentatively, D is TRBD1 (5 bases). Trimming shortened V by 6 bases and J by 13 bases, and 13 bases separated the two germline ends. CDR1 MNHEY and CDR2 SVGAGI come from the germline V gene. The CDR3 is made up of 11 amino acids. The CDR3 nucleotides are TGTGCCAGCAGGGAAAAAGGGGAACAGTTCTTC. Amino acids: CASREKGEQFF.

This sequence joins TRBV28 and TRBJ2-5; TRBD2 matches at 11 bases. Germline values: CDR1 MDHEN, CDR2 SYDVKM. There are 19 residues in the CDR3. V dropped 6 bases and J dropped 2; count of bases not matched to a gene: 17. The CDR3 DNA is TGTGCCAGCAGCCCGCGTCTGCTAGCGGGGGGACCTCTTCAAGAGACCCAGTACTTC. It translates to CASSPRLLAGGPLQETQYF.

The chain has TRBV19 and TRBJ1-2; unclear D gene. This CDR3 is built from 12 residues. Germline loops: CDR1 LNHDA, CDR2 SQIVND (reference sequence). V dropped 7 bases and J dropped 6 bases, with 12 bases sitting between them. This CDR3 is CASKLPLDGYTF. In DNA, the CDR3 is TGTGCCAGTAAGCTTCCCTTGGATGGCTACACCTTC.

V usage is TRBV10-3 and J usage is TRBJ1-3, with D possibly matching TRBD1 (5 bases). The germline V gene encodes CDR1 ENHRY and CDR2 SYGVKD. Trimming cost V 3 bases and J 0 bases, with 9 bases left between them. This CDR3 is 15 amino acids long. In DNA form, the CDR3 reads TGTGCCATCAGTGAAGCCGGACACTCTGGAAACACCATATATTTT. As protein: CAISEAGHSGNTIYF.

V is TRBV16 and J is TRBJ1-4; D gene unclear. The CDR3 has 13 residues. Trimming took off 1 base at V and 8 bases at J, with 8 bases between the two ends. Germline V CDR1 and CDR2: KGHSY, FQNENV. The CDR3 DNA reads TGTGCCAGCAGCCAATTCTCAGTGGAAAAACTGTTTTTT. It codes for CASSQFSVEKLFF. The entire variable domain, with the rest obtained from reference TRBV16 and TRBJ1-4, is as follows: GEEVAQTPKHLVRGEGQKAKLYCAPIKGHSYVFWYQQVLKNEFKFLISFQNENVFDETGMPKERFSAKCLPNSPCSLEIQATKLEDSAVYFCASSQFSVEKLFFGSGTQLSVL.

The chain employs TRBV18 and TRBJ2-7; D is possibly TRBD1 (6 bases). Deletions cut 0 bases from V and 4 bases from J, with 13 bases between. The CDR3 contains 15 residues. CDR1 and CDR2 from the germline V gene are KGHSH and LQKENI. The DNA for the CDR3 is TGTGCCAGCTCACCACCGAGCAGGGGTGAGTACGAGCAGTACTTC. Protein: CASSPPSRGEYEQYF.

The chain is built from TRBV7-9 and TRBJ2-7; 9 bases match TRBD1. Germline V gene sequence: CDR1 SEHNR, CDR2 FQNEAQ (reference sequence). The V segment lost 6 bases and the J segment 3 bases; nucleotides outside the gene matches: 12. This CDR3 is 16 amino acids long. The DNA of the CDR3 is TGTGCCAGCAGGCCCGTCGCAGGACAGGGGTTCTACGAGCAGTACTTC. Protein product: CASRPVAGQGFYEQYF.

V and J are TRBV5-6 and TRBJ2-5, with D unclear. Trimming removed 0 bases from V and 4 bases from J, with 10 bases in between. Germline V gene sequence: CDR1 SGHDT, CDR2 YYEEEE. The CDR3 is 14 amino acids. The DNA of the CDR3 is TGTGCCAGCAGCTTGGATGGGCGAGCAGAGACCCAGTACTTC. Its translation is CASSLDGRAETQYF.

The chain recombines TRBV2 with TRBJ1-1, with a weak D call TRBD1 (5 bases). Germline V gene data show CDR1 as SNHLY and CDR2 as FYNNEI. The germline V and J ends were trimmed by 4 bases and 3 bases, with 12 bases remaining between them. The CDR3 is 14 amino acids. CDR3: CASSARAGYTEAFF. The CDR3 DNA is TGTGCCAGCAGTGCCAGGGCGGGGTACACTGAAGCTTTCTTT.

This chain links TRBV7-9 with TRBJ1-6; perhaps TRBD1 as D (5 bases). V was pared by 6 bases and J by 2 bases, with 17 bases between. CDR1 SEHNR and CDR2 FQNEAQ come from the germline V gene (reference sequence). The CDR3 sequence is 17 residues long. CDR3 DNA: TGTGCCAGCAGAAAAGACCAGGGAAACGCCTATAATTCACCCCTCCACTTT. The encoded protein is CASRKDQGNAYNSPLHF.

The J gene is TRBJ2-1, the V gene TRBV15; D possibly corresponds to TRBD2 (5 bases). Germline values: CDR1 LNHNV, CDR2 YYDKDF (reference sequence). The ends were cut back, 1 base at V and 10 bases at J, with 11 bases in the middle. The length of the CDR3 is 13 residues. CDR3: CATSRGASGEQFF. CDR3 coding DNA: TGTGCCACCAGCAGAGGGGCCTCGGGAGAGCAGTTCTTC.

The chain employs TRBV30 and TRBJ2-7, with a weak D call TRBD2 (6 bases). The germline V gene has CDR1 GTSNPN and CDR2 SVGIG (reference sequence). The CDR3 is 14 amino acids. V was clipped by 5 bases and J by 2 bases, with 16 bases between them. CDR3 sequence: CAWDGGGVAYEQYF. The CDR3 nucleotides read TGTGCCTGGGACGGCGGCGGGGTTGCCTACGAGCAGTACTTC.

CDR3 nucleotide sequence: TGCGCCAGCAGCTTGCGGCAGGGGGCCTCTGGGGCCAACGTCCTGACTTTC. Encoded protein: CASSLRQGASGANVLTF. This chain links TRBV5-1 with TRBJ2-6; 8 nucleotides align to TRBD1. J gave up 0 bases and V 1 base, and 3 bases lay outside the gene matches. Germline V gene lookup returns CDR1 SGHRS and CDR2 YFSETQ. The CDR3 is made up of 17 amino acids.

This chain uses TRBV4-1 with TRBJ2-3, with 9 bases fitting TRBD2. The CDR3 runs 20 residues. Losses at the gene ends were 6 bases for V and 2 bases for J; bases not matched to a gene: 21. Per the germline V gene, CDR1 is MGHRA and CDR2 is YSYEKL. CDR3 in DNA: TGCGCCAGCAGACCCAGTACAGGAAGCGGGGGGTGGGAATCCACAGATACGCAGTATTTT. Translated: CASRPSTGSGGWESTDTQYF.

The chain carries TRBV7-8 and TRBJ2-7; TRBD2 matches at 11 bases. The CDR3 extends over 15 amino acids. The V gene's germline CDR1 is SGHVS and CDR2 FQNEAQ. Trimming removed 4 bases from V and 1 base from J; junction bases left unmatched: 3. The CDR3 DNA sequence: TGTGCCAGCAGCTCGACTAGCGGGGTTTCCTACGAGCAGTACTTC. This encodes CASSSTSGVSYEQYF.

The chain has TRBV7-9 and TRBJ1-5, with D maybe TRBD1 (6 bases). The CDR3 is 15 amino acids. Germline-derived CDR1 and CDR2 are SEHNR and FQNEAQ (reference sequence). V was trimmed by 6 bases and J by 4 bases, leaving 16 bases between them. The CDR3 is CASSWGGQVNQPQHF. CDR3 bases: TGTGCCAGCAGTTGGGGGGGGCAGGTTAATCAGCCCCAGCATTTT.

The chain has TRBV15 and TRBJ2-3, with TRBD2 matching 9 bases. V lost 4 bases and J lost 4; bases outside the gene matches: 6. This CDR3 has 15 residues. From germline, CDR1 is LNHNV and CDR2 YYDKDF (reference sequence). The CDR3: CATSITSGGPDTQYF. The CDR3 DNA is TGTGCCACCAGCATCACCAGCGGGGGGCCAGATACGCAGTATTTT.

This chain uses TRBV4-1 with TRBJ1-2, with D perhaps matching TRBD1 (6 bases). Germline loops: CDR1 MGHRA, CDR2 YSYEKL. The CDR3 loop spans 16 amino acids. V was pared by 0 bases and J by 0 bases, with 11 bases between. The CDR3, as DNA: TGCGCCAGCAGCCAAGATACGACAGGTTCTAACTATGGCTACACCTTC. Protein: CASSQDTTGSNYGYTF.

The V and J genes are TRBV4-1 and TRBJ1-2; TRBD1 agrees at 9 bases. The CDR3 loop spans 14 amino acids. CDR1 and CDR2 from the germline V gene are MGHRA and YSYEKL. V dropped 3 bases and J dropped 8; count of bases not matched to a gene: 7. The CDR3 DNA follows: TGCGCCAGCAGCCAGGGGACAGGGTTTGTCGGCTACACCTTC. Protein sequence: CASSQGTGFVGYTF.

V usage is TRBV5-6 and J usage is TRBJ2-7; D is possibly TRBD2 (6 bases). Germline CDR1 is SGHDT and CDR2 is YYEEEE. This CDR3 comprises 14 residues. The V end lost 0 bases, the J end lost 5 bases, and 12 bases lay between the germline ends. The CDR3 bases are TGTGCCAGCAGCTTGGGGGCGGGGATCCACGAGCAGTACTTC. Translating gives CASSLGAGIHEQYF.

V is TRBV7-6 and J is TRBJ2-7; D gene unclear. Germline V gene sequence: CDR1 SGHVS, CDR2 FNYEAQ. The CDR3 has 12 amino acids. V lost 2 bases and J 1 base, leaving 3 bases between the germline ends. DNA of the CDR3: TGTGCCAGCAGCTTATCGTCCTACGAGCAGTACTTC. It encodes CASSLSSYEQYF. The whole variable domain, filled in from reference TRBV7-6 and TRBJ2-7, reads GAGVSQSPRYKVTKRGQDVALRCDPISGHVSLYWYRQALGQGPEFLTYFNYEAQQDKSGLPNDRFSAERPEGSISTLTIQRTEQRDSAMYRCASSLSSYEQYFGPGTRLTVT.

This chain links TRBV7-9 with TRBJ1-2, with TRBD1 matching over 8 bases. V lost 5 bases to trimming and J lost 1 base; unmatched junction nucleotides: 6. Germline lookup yields CDR1 SEHNR and CDR2 FQNEAQ (reference sequence). The CDR3 is 15 residues long. The CDR3 loop is CASSPDRGGNYGYTF. The CDR3, as DNA: TGTGCCAGCAGCCCCGACAGGGGAGGTAACTATGGCTACACCTTC.

This chain links TRBV6-6 with TRBJ2-2; D gene unclear. Germline CDR1 reads MNHNY; CDR2 reads SVGAGI (reference sequence). The length of the CDR3 is 11 residues. Trimming cost V 7 bases and J 7 bases, with 7 bases left between them. DNA of the CDR3: TGTGCCAGCACCACCGGCGGGGAGCTGTTTTTT. Translation gives CASTTGGELFF.

The CDR3: CASSQAVRTIYGYTF. The CDR3 nucleotides are TGCGCCAGCAGCCAAGCTGTCCGGACAATTTATGGCTACACCTTC. V and J are TRBV4-1 and TRBJ1-2, with D possibly matching TRBD1 (5 bases). Germline V gene sequence: CDR1 MGHRA, CDR2 YSYEKL. This CDR3 spans 15 amino acids. The V gene lost 1 base and the J gene lost 5 bases, with 14 bases spanning the gap.

V and J are TRBV7-9 and TRBJ1-4; D is unclear. Per the germline V gene, CDR1 is SEHNR and CDR2 is FQNEAQ (reference sequence). The length of the CDR3 is 13 residues. Trimming took off 3 bases at V and 5 bases at J, with 7 bases between the two ends. The CDR3 coding sequence is TGTGCCAGCAGCTTTGGCGGCAATGAAAAACTGTTTTTT. Translation: CASSFGGNEKLFF.

The chain carries TRBV6-5 and TRBJ2-3, with D possibly being TRBD1 (6 bases). Germline V gene lookup returns CDR1 MNHEY and CDR2 SVGAGI. V lost 2 bases to trimming and J lost 4 bases, with 7 bases between them. The CDR3 consists of 13 residues. The DNA of the CDR3 is TGTGCCAGCAGTTACGAGGGGGCAGATACGCAGTATTTT. Its translation is CASSYEGADTQYF.

The chain uses TRBV2 and TRBJ2-3, with D tentatively TRBD2 (7 bases). There are 14 residues in the CDR3. The germline CDR1 and CDR2 sequences are SNHLY and FYNNEI. V was clipped by 6 bases and J by 5 bases, with 15 bases between them. The CDR3 DNA is TGTGCCAGCAGGGAAAGGGGGAGGGAAGATACGCAGTATTTT. Translated: CASRERGREDTQYF.

This chain links TRBV7-9 with TRBJ1-6; 11 bases line up with TRBD1. V trimming: 4 bases; J trimming: 7 bases; junction bases outside the gene matches: 6. There are 16 residues in the CDR3. CDR1 and CDR2 from the germline V gene are SEHNR and FQNEAQ (reference sequence). The DNA of the CDR3 is TGTGCCAGCAGCTCCCCTCGGGACAGGGGGAATTCACCCCTCCACTTT. Translation: CASSSPRDRGNSPLHF.

The chain has TRBV7-2 and TRBJ1-2; tentatively, D is TRBD1 (5 bases). V lost 5 bases, J lost 4 bases, and 17 bases lay in between. Germline assignment: CDR1 SGHTA and CDR2 FQGNSA. The CDR3 runs to 15 residues. CDR3 in DNA: TGTGCCAGCAGCCCACAGGTAGAACAGGTCTATGGCTACACCTTC. Its translation is CASSPQVEQVYGYTF.